The entry below describes one T cell receptor (beta chain). This entry is derived from a study of CD8+CD57+ T cells in acquired aplastic anemia. Researchers used genomic DNA as the template to profile TCR beta VDJ and CDR3. Each CDR3 protein gets one entry after TCRdb re-called the reads with MiXCR. The top ten clones hold 4% of a sample with 350,000 to 450,000 distinct CDR3 sequences, approximately 70% of them seen once. CDR1 and CDR2 (germline): DFQATT, SNEGSKA (reference sequence). The length of the CDR3 is 13 residues. Unmatched junction bases numbered 7, after V lost 5 bases and J lost 6 bases. The V and J genes are TRBV20-1 and TRBJ1-2, with 9 positions matching TRBD1. The material sequenced was sorted CD4+, CD8+, or CD8+CD57+ T cells (not recorded which) from PBMCs. This clonotype was sampled from a human donor in good health, serving as a control. The CDR3, as DNA: TGCAGTGCTTATACCGGGACAGGGAATGGCTACACCTTC. This translates into CSAYTGTGNGYTF.